The T cell receptor beta chain described here comes from a study of blood T cell repertoires in COVID-19 (dated by TCRdb to 2018 to 2021). For context, the study as a whole: The collaborator samples originated in the United States, Italy and Spain and spanned the acute and convalescent phases of COVID-19. The prospective study material was composed of cDNA or gDNA derived from T cells, B-cell-depleted T cells, or PBMCs. Subjects who had been exposed to COVID-19, were actively infected with it, or had recovered from it provided the deeply sampled blood TCRbeta repertoires that made up the dataset. The repertoires were made available in a free public database intended to serve as a resource for research on the immune response to SARS-CoV-2. The samples were drawn from the first 160 participants of the ongoing ImmuneRACE study and from 950 to 1,500 subjects provided by 6 global collaborators. The sample metadata nearly always contained a de-identified subject ID, COVID-19 status, age in years and sex. HLA class I and class II types, where available, came from metadata supplied by the sample provider rather than from assay-based typing. The paper's findings and limits, for the study overall: Clinical and demographic metadata were provided uncurated, with the amount varying by source and participant.

Collaborating institutions collected whole blood in K2EDTA tubes following their own protocols. Collaborator samples were shipped for TCRbeta analysis as frozen whole blood, isolated PBMCs, or DNA extracted from either sample type. Remarks on this clone: What this receptor recognizes is not known. The sample holds no much larger clone one base away, and base qualities are not on file.

CDR1 and CDR2 are drawn from the germline V gene: SGHVS, FQNEAQ. The cysteine opens and the phenylalanine closes a CDR3 of 15 amino acids. CDR3 DNA is the only sequence kept; it has 45 bases, read in frame from the first base. Trimming removed 2 bases from V and 5 bases from J; the gene matches leave 8 bases unexplained. TCRbeta CDR3 regions were amplified from genomic DNA using the immunoSEQ Assay, a bias-controlled multiplex PCR. Regarding the original processing steps: Within the assay, amplification of reference gene primers was used to estimate how many nucleated cells each sample contained. Sequence reads were collapsed and filtered to measure the absolute abundance of every unique TCRbeta CDR3 rearrangement. For each sample, productive Simpson clonality was calculated as the square root of Simpson's diversity index over productive rearrangements. Here the immuneACCESS table is served through TCRdb, limited to in-frame sequences with V and J called. Missing clones are a known gap in these copies; in checked studies unresolved V genes cover under half, and the rest lacks a known reason. V and J calls and clone size are given by that table; D and trimming were obtained from the DNA. A total of 54,000 or so clones appear in this sample, 80% to 90% of them only once. Of the sample, about 3.2% falls within the top ten clones.

Material: peripheral blood. The chain links TRBV7-8 with TRBJ2-5; 7 middle bases align to TRBD2. This clonotype originated in a human donor in a cohort sampled during active COVID-19. The nucleotide sequence reads TGTGCCAGCAGCTTAATCGGTGGGAGGGCTGAGACCCAGTACTTC. This translates into CASSLIGGRAETQYF.